This T cell receptor beta chain was identified in a study of T-cell reconstitution after alpha-beta-depleted transplantation in children. The germline V gene encodes CDR1 MNHEY and CDR2 SVGAGI. The CDR3 runs 16 residues. V was shortened by 5 bases and J by 0 bases, with 11 bases between the two germline ends. This clonotype was observed many times. Its antigen is currently unknown. General observations from the study: For some patients, TCRbeta diversity was high at day 60 because of recipient T cells and thymic progenitors that survived. Two months or so post-transplant, alpha-beta T cells reportedly derived from several hundred expanded graft clones. T-cell counts and diversity were attributed mostly to newly produced T cells one year after transplant.

Unique molecular identifiers were incorporated when the TCRbeta library was constructed. A single record per CDR3 protein comes from TCRdb applying MiXCR to the PCR reads. The data show over 85,000 distinct CDR3 sequences, 6% to 9% seen once. Sequenced here: PBMCs, sampled before TCRalphabeta/CD19-depleted stem cell transplant. This chain joins TRBV6-5 and TRBJ2-6, with a tentative D call TRBD1 (6 bases). The clonotype was recovered from a boy between 2 and 15 years old with acute lymphoblastic leukemia, due to receive a stem cell transplant. CDR3 nucleotides: TGTGCCAGCAGTACCGGACAGCCCTCTGGGGCCAACGTCCTGACTTTC. Amino acid sequence: CASSTGQPSGANVLTF.